This TCR beta chain was sequenced for a study of cytomegalovirus exposure and HLA in healthy donors. Points from the study as a whole: Previous analysis showed most TCR beta V segments were productive about 87% or about 30% of the time. In a later analysis, CMV-associated beta chains were mostly HLA-associated, it appeared.

Trimming took 5 bases from V and 7 from J; bases not matched to a gene: 2. Germline CDR1 is SGHVS and CDR2 is FQNEAQ. The CDR3 consists of 12 residues. Details on this clone: Its antigen is unidentified.

PCR involved 60 Vbeta and 13 Jbeta primers. Data came from immunoSEQ multiplex PCR; TCRdb stores just in-frame clones and leaves some out. The repertoire holds roughly 180,000 clones, with 75% as singletons. The clonotype originates from a female donor in good health and CMV-seronegative. Sequencing used PBMCs. The chain employs TRBV7-8 and TRBJ2-7, with 10 positions matching TRBD2. The CDR3, as DNA: TGTGCCAGCAGCCGGACTAGCGGAGAGCAGTACTTC. Protein product: CASSRTSGEQYF.